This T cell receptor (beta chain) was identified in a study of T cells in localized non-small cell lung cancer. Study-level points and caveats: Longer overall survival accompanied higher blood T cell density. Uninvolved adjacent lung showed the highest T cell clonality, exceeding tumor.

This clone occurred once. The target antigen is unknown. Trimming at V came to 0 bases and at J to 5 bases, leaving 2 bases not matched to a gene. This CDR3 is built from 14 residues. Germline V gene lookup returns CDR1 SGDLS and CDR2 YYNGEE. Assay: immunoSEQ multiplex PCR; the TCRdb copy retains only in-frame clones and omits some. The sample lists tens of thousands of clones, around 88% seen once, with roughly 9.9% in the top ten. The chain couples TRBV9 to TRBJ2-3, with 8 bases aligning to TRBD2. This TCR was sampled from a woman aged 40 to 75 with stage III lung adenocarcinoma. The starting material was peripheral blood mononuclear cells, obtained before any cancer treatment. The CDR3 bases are TGTGCCAGCAGCGTAGAAGCGGGGGAAGATACGCAGTATTTT. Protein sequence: CASSVEAGEDTQYF.